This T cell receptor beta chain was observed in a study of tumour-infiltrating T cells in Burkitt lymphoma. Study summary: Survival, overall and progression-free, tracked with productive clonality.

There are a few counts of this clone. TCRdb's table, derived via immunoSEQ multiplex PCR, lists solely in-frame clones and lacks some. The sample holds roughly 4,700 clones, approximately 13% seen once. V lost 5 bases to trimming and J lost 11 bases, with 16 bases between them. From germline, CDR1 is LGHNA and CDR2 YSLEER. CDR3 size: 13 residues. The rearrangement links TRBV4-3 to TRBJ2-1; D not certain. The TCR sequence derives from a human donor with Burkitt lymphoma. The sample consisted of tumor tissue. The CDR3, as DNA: TGCGCCAGCAGCTCAGACTCCACGAATAAGCAGTTCTTC. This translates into CASSSDSTNKQFF.